These 32 T cell receptor beta chains were all obtained from the same sample, sequenced in a study of OX40 agonist ivuxolimab in advanced cancers. Assay: immunoSEQ multiplex PCR; the TCRdb copy retains only in-frame clones and omits some. Of 71,000 or so clones listed, 80% to 90% were seen once; the top ten hold roughly 5.3%. The source was CD4+ or CD8+ T cells sorted from blood, collected in a trial of the OX40 agonist ivuxolimab. Receptors were obtained from an adult with an advanced solid tumor such as melanoma, head and neck, liver or kidney cancer.

This chain joins TRBV19 and TRBJ2-5; either TRBD1 or TRBD2 may fit D (5 bases each). Germline V CDR1 and CDR2: LNHDA, SQIVND (reference sequence). This CDR3 region has 15 residues. The V and J ends lost 6 bases and 1 base respectively, with 15 bases between them. Written as DNA, the CDR3 is TGTGCCAGTAGAGGGGACCACCAGCTCCAAGAGACCCAGTACTTC. Translation gives CASRGDHQLQETQYF.

The chain recombines TRBV5-5 with TRBJ1-1; D ambiguous. In germline, CDR1 is SGHKS, CDR2 YYEKEE (reference sequence). The CDR3 spans 15 residues. V was trimmed by 0 bases and J by 0 bases, leaving 9 bases between them. The CDR3 coding sequence is TGTGCCAGCAGCTTGGGTCAGACTATGAACACTGAAGCTTTCTTT. Its protein product is CASSLGQTMNTEAFF.

This chain's CDR3 is CASSQDPARKGVDEQFF. The CDR3 nucleotides are TGTGCCAGCAGCCAAGACCCGGCCAGGAAAGGTGTGGATGAGCAGTTCTTC. This chain uses TRBV14 with TRBJ2-1; D uncertain. The CDR3 runs to 17 residues. Trimming cost V 0 bases and J 8 bases, with 20 bases left between them. Per germline, CDR1 SGHDN and CDR2 FVKESK.

The chain has TRBV11-2 and TRBJ2-5; possibly TRBD1 for D (5 bases). The CDR3 has 14 residues. Looked up from germline, CDR1 is SGHAT and CDR2 is FQNNGV. V lost 11 bases to trimming and J lost 4 bases, with 20 bases between them. The CDR3: CASAPPTVRETQYF. The CDR3 bases are TGTGCCTCAGCCCCCCCGACAGTAAGAGAGACCCAGTACTTC. The variable domain in full, with the rest retrieved from reference TRBV11-2 and TRBJ2-5, is EAGVAQSPRYKIIEKRQSVAFWCNPISGHATLYWYQQILGQGPKLLIQFQNNGVVDDSQLPKDRFSAERLKGVDSTLKIQPAKLEDSAVYLCASAPPTVRETQYFGPGTRLLVL.

The chain couples TRBV9 to TRBJ2-1; D remains ambiguous. The CDR3 extends over 13 amino acids. Germline V lookup: CDR1 SGDLS, CDR2 YYNGEE. V lost 0 bases, J lost 7 bases, and 8 bases lay in between. As DNA, the CDR3 is TGTGCCAGCAGCGTAGAGCCCAAAAATGAGCAGTTCTTC. Its protein is CASSVEPKNEQFF. The full variable domain, completed using reference TRBV9 and TRBJ2-1, is DSGVTQTPKHLITATGQRVTLRCSPRSGDLSVYWYQQSLDQGLQFLIQYYNGEERAKGNILERFSAQQFPDLHSELNLSSLELGDSALYFCASSVEPKNEQFFGPGTRLTVL.

The CDR3 spells CASSVGDSGAYNEQFF. CDR3 sequence (DNA): TGTGCCAGCAGCGTAGGAGACTCAGGGGCCTACAATGAGCAGTTCTTC. This rearrangement joins TRBV9 to TRBJ2-1, with D tentatively TRBD1 (6 bases). V gave up 0 bases and J gave up 2 bases, with 12 bases separating them. From germline, CDR1 is SGDLS and CDR2 YYNGEE. The CDR3 extends over 16 amino acids. Variable domain in full (rest from reference TRBV9 and TRBJ2-1): DSGVTQTPKHLITATGQRVTLRCSPRSGDLSVYWYQQSLDQGLQFLIQYYNGEERAKGNILERFSAQQFPDLHSELNLSSLELGDSALYFCASSVGDSGAYNEQFFGPGTRLTVL.

This clone was counted once. This chain connects TRBV5-1 to TRBJ2-3; TRBD2 might be the D (6 bases). V lost 7 bases and J 4 bases, leaving 13 bases between the germline ends. Germline lookup yields CDR1 SGHRS and CDR2 YFSETQ. The CDR3 is made up of 13 amino acids. CDR3 coding DNA: TGCGCCAGCTCAGCACTAGCCGCAGATACGCAGTATTTT. This gives the protein CASSALAADTQYF.

The V and J genes are TRBV21-1 and TRBJ2-7; TRBD2 was called by the table and not checked on the DNA. TRBV21-1 is assigned pseudogene status. This CDR3 is built from 15 residues. CDR3 coding DNA: TGTGCCAGCAGCAAAGATGGCGGGAGATGTTACGAGCAGTACTTC. This encodes CASSKDGGRCYEQYF.

V is TRBV5-5 and J is TRBJ1-3; tentative D call: TRBD1 (5 bases). The germline V gene encodes CDR1 SGHKS and CDR2 YYEKEE (reference sequence). V was cut by 5 bases and J by 5 bases, with 11 bases left in between. The CDR3 extends over 13 amino acids. CDR3 bases: TGTGCCAGCAGGGGGGACGGAAGAAACACCATATATTTT. This codes for CASRGDGRNTIYF.

The CDR3 reads CASTGDSGKNEQFF. The DNA for the CDR3 is TGTGCCAGCACGGGGGACAGCGGGAAGAATGAGCAGTTCTTC. The chain couples TRBV6-1 to TRBJ2-1, with D perhaps matching TRBD1 or TRBD2 (7 bases each). The CDR3 spans 14 residues. The V gene's germline CDR1 is MNHNS and CDR2 SASEGT. With 7 bases removed from V and 7 bases from J, the gap between germline ends came to 17 bases.

As DNA, the CDR3 is TGCGCCAGCAGCCAAACTAGCGGGAGGGCCTACGAGCAGTACTTC. Its protein product is CASSQTSGRAYEQYF. The rearrangement joins TRBV4-3 to TRBJ2-7; 13 nucleotides agree with TRBD2. The length of the CDR3 is 15 residues. Germline trimming cut 2 bases from V and 2 bases from J; bases unmatched to any gene: 0. Per germline, CDR1 LGHNA and CDR2 YSLEER.

For the CDR3, the DNA is TGTGCCAGCAGTTTAGTCCGGTACACAGATACGCAGTATTTT. It translates to CASSLVRYTDTQYF. V usage is TRBV6-6 and J usage is TRBJ2-3; D call uncertain. CDR3 length: 14 residues. Germline values: CDR1 MNHNY, CDR2 SVGAGI (reference sequence). Trimming removed 4 bases from V and 2 bases from J, with 10 bases in between.

The chain recombines TRBV4-2 with TRBJ1-1; 9 bases line up with TRBD1. Germline V gene sequence: CDR1 LGHNA, CDR2 YNFKEQ. V gave up 0 bases and J gave up 1 base; unmatched junction bases: 9. The CDR3 totals 18 residues. The CDR3 here is CASSQDIASGQGNTEAFF. Here the CDR3 DNA reads TGTGCCAGCAGCCAAGATATTGCATCGGGACAGGGGAACACTGAAGCTTTCTTT.

The rearrangement uses TRBV11-3 and TRBJ2-7; perhaps TRBD1 as D (7 bases). The CDR3 extends over 18 amino acids. Germline V gene sequence: CDR1 SGHNT, CDR2 YENEEA. V lost 7 bases and J lost 1, with 26 bases in between. In DNA form, the CDR3 reads TGTGCCAGCACAAAGACAGGGACCCCCGGGACTGTTTCCTACGAGCAGTACTTC. Its protein is CASTKTGTPGTVSYEQYF.

This chain joins TRBV7-9 and TRBJ1-2, with D uncertain. V was trimmed by 4 bases and J by 4 bases, leaving 16 bases between them. This CDR3 is 15 amino acids long. Per the germline V gene, CDR1 is SEHNR and CDR2 is FQNEAQ (reference sequence). The CDR3 DNA is TGTGCCAGCAGCTCGGACGTAGGCGCTGGCTATGGCTACACCTTC. It encodes CASSSDVGAGYGYTF.

CDR3: CASHFRPGRTEAFF. The CDR3 region has the DNA TGTGCCAGCCATTTCCGCCCCGGGAGAACTGAAGCTTTCTTT. The genes are TRBV27 and TRBJ1-1, with D unresolved. The CDR3 covers 14 residues. Germline loops: CDR1 MNHEY, CDR2 SMNVEV (reference sequence). Deletions cut 8 bases from V and 5 bases from J, with 18 bases between.

Relative to its sample, this clone is medium-sized. The J gene is TRBJ2-2, the V gene TRBV6-5, with D unresolved. This CDR3 is built from 13 residues. V was shortened by 7 bases and J by 1 base, with 7 bases between the two germline ends. In germline, CDR1 is MNHEY, CDR2 SVGAGI. The CDR3 coding sequence is TGTGCCAGCATTGATGGGAACACCGGGGAGCTGTTTTTT. Translating it yields CASIDGNTGELFF.

CDR3 bases: TGTGCCAGCCCCCGCGATGAAAAACTGTTTTTT. It is translated as CASPRDEKLFF. The J gene is TRBJ1-4, the V gene TRBV21-1. TRBV21-1 is a pseudogene segment. CDR3 length: 11 residues.

This clone was seen only once. The CDR3 bases are TGTGCCAGCAGGAAAACTCAGGGTAACAATGAGCAGTTCTTC. This codes for CASRKTQGNNEQFF. The chain links TRBV6-6 to TRBJ2-1; D is perhaps TRBD1 (5 bases). The CDR3 is made up of 14 amino acids. Germline lookup yields CDR1 MNHNY and CDR2 SVGAGI (reference sequence). V was shortened by 6 bases and J by 5 bases, with 14 bases between the two germline ends.

The rearrangement uses TRBV10-3 and TRBJ2-7, with a weak D call TRBD2 (5 bases). The CDR3 is 12 residues long. The germline V gene has CDR1 ENHRY and CDR2 SYGVKD. V was pared by 8 bases and J by 10 bases, with 18 bases between. The CDR3 DNA reads TGTGCCATCGGGGAAAATATAGCGCCACAGTACTTC. Protein: CAIGENIAPQYF.

The V call is TRBV18, the J call TRBJ2-6; 7 nucleotides agree with TRBD1. Germline V CDR1 and CDR2: KGHSH, LQKENI. The CDR3 loop spans 16 amino acids. The V segment lost 2 bases and the J segment 2 bases; nucleotides outside the gene matches: 3. The CDR3 sequence is CASSPLGGTGANVLTF. CDR3 sequence (DNA): TGTGCCAGCTCACCATTAGGGGGCACTGGGGCCAACGTCCTGACTTTC. The full variable domain, in which reference TRBV18 and TRBJ2-6 provide the parts outside the CDR3, is NAGVMQNPRHLVRRRGQEARLRCSPMKGHSHVYWYRQLPEEGLKFMVYLQKENIIDESGMPKERFSAEFPKEGPSILRIQQVVRGDSAAYFCASSPLGGTGANVLTFGAGSRLTVL.

The chain joins TRBV11-3 to TRBJ2-3; D gene ambiguous. The CDR3 covers 16 residues. The V gene's germline CDR1 is SGHNT and CDR2 YENEEA. V lost 2 bases and J lost 1, with 13 bases in between. Here the CDR3 reads CASSLTVGSGTDTQYF. The CDR3 DNA follows: TGTGCCAGCAGCTTAACGGTTGGGTCTGGCACAGATACGCAGTATTTT.

J is TRBJ1-1 and V is TRBV11-2; D ambiguous. V lost 5 bases and J 0 bases, leaving 22 bases between the germline ends. The V gene's germline CDR1 is SGHAT and CDR2 FQNNGV. CDR3 length equals 18 residues. CDR3 amino acids: CASSRYTASPRLNTEAFF. The CDR3 bases are TGTGCCAGCAGCCGCTACACCGCAAGCCCCCGCCTGAACACTGAAGCTTTCTTT.

The chain couples TRBV5-1 to TRBJ1-1; possible D gene TRBD1, 5 bases. CDR1 and CDR2 from the germline V gene are SGHRS and YFSETQ. The CDR3 has 14 residues. V shed 4 bases and J shed 4 bases, with 14 bases lying between them. As DNA, the CDR3 is TGCGCCAGCAGCACCCAAGGGGCGGGCACTGAAGCTTTCTTT. This gives the protein CASSTQGAGTEAFF.

The chain carries TRBV7-6 and TRBJ2-7, with D perhaps TRBD2 (6 bases). The V end lost 1 base, the J end lost 1 base, and 8 bases lay between the germline ends. The CDR3 totals 14 residues. Germline V lookup: CDR1 SGHVS, CDR2 FNYEAQ. DNA of the CDR3: TGTGCCAGCAGCTTAGGGGGGGAGTCCTACGAGCAGTACTTC. It is translated as CASSLGGESYEQYF.

The rearrangement uses TRBV6-5 and TRBJ2-7, with 9 bases aligning to TRBD1. V shed 7 bases, J shed 5 bases, and the junction held 9 bases outside the gene matches. CDR1 and CDR2 (germline): MNHEY, SVGAGI. The CDR3 spans 14 residues. The CDR3 region has the DNA TGTGCCAGCACCCCCCCGGGACAGGGAAACGAGCAGTACTTC. It is translated as CASTPPGQGNEQYF.

The count of this clone is one. The chain recombines TRBV27 with TRBJ1-4, with a possible D match to TRBD1 (6 bases). V was pared by 6 bases and J by 4 bases, with 21 bases between. There are 17 residues in the CDR3. CDR1 is MNHEY, CDR2 SMNVEV, per germline (reference sequence). CDR3 protein: CASRPRPLGQFNEKLFF. The CDR3 DNA is TGTGCCAGCAGGCCCCGTCCCTTAGGACAGTTTAATGAAAAACTGTTTTTT. The entire variable domain, with the rest obtained from reference TRBV27 and TRBJ1-4, is as follows: EAQVTQNPRYLITVTGKKLTVTCSQNMNHEYMSWYRQDPGLGLRQIYYSMNVEVTDKGDVPEGYKVSRKEKRNFPLILESPSPNQTSLYFCASRPRPLGQFNEKLFFGSGTQLSVL.

This clone was seen only once. The chain is built from TRBV10-3 and TRBJ1-4; TRBD1 aligns across 8 bases. J gave up 3 bases and V 5 bases, and 14 bases lay outside the gene matches. The germline CDR1 and CDR2 sequences are ENHRY and SYGVKD. There are 18 residues in the CDR3. CDR3 nucleotides: TGTGCCATCAGTTCTTTCTGGGCAGGGGGCGCGGCTAATGAAAAACTGTTTTTT. It encodes CAISSFWAGGAANEKLFF.

This chain connects TRBV4-1 to TRBJ2-1; 14 bases are a match to TRBD2. The CDR3 spans 15 residues. Germline V gene sequence: CDR1 MGHRA, CDR2 YSYEKL. V was pared by 6 bases and J by 5 bases, with 3 bases of the junction left unmatched. The DNA of the CDR3 is TGCGCCAGCAGACAGGGACTAGCGGGGGACAATGAGCAGTTCTTC. Residues: CASRQGLAGDNEQFF.

The V and J genes are TRBV5-1 and TRBJ1-1; D ambiguous. CDR3 size: 14 residues. V was trimmed by 5 bases and J by 2 bases, leaving 13 bases between them. Germline V gene sequence: CDR1 SGHRS, CDR2 YFSETQ. The CDR3 region has the DNA TGCGCCAGCAGACAACAACAGACAAACACTGAAGCTTTCTTT. This translates into CASRQQQTNTEAFF.

V is TRBV29-1 and J is TRBJ2-5; TRBD2 matches at 7 bases. Germline V gene data show CDR1 as SQVTM and CDR2 as ANQGSEA. J lost 5 bases, V lost 5 bases, and 14 bases had no gene match. The CDR3 extends over 15 amino acids. The CDR3 sequence: CSVLPAGAGRETQYF. Written as DNA, the CDR3 is TGCAGCGTTCTCCCCGCCGGAGCGGGAAGGGAGACCCAGTACTTC.

The chain joins TRBV11-3 to TRBJ2-7; D perhaps matches TRBD1 (6 bases). Germline V gene sequence: CDR1 SGHNT, CDR2 YENEEA. Between the trimmed V and J ends, which lost 5 bases and 6 bases, there was a span of 14 bases. The CDR3 sequence is 13 residues long. CDR3: CASSRLTGFEQYF. CDR3 bases: TGTGCCAGCAGCAGACTTACAGGGTTCGAGCAGTACTTC. The whole variable domain, filled in from reference TRBV11-3 and TRBJ2-7, reads EAGVVQSPRYKIIEKKQPVAFWCNPISGHNTLYWYLQNLGQGPELLIRYENEEAVDDSQLPKDRFSAERLKGVDSTLKIQPAELGDSAVYLCASSRLTGFEQYFGPGTRLTVT.